Sequencing of this T cell receptor beta chain was carried out in a study of shared clonotypes between healthy human individuals. Study-level information: Per-donor plates numbered three CD4 naive, three CD4 memory, two CD8 naive and one CD8 memory. Study results and caveats: Clonotype sharing across donors was expected to vary with sequencing depth.

This clone was recorded only once. Antigen: not known. Pooled CD45RO+ cells and CCR7-negative CD45RA+ TemRA cells made up CD8 memory. Method: immunoSEQ multiplex PCR; TCRdb's copy keeps in-frame clones and lacks some. The sample lists about 79,000 clones, 62% occurring once. The junction had 5 bases not matched to a gene; V was cut back by 5 bases and J by 2 bases. The CDR3 extends over 14 amino acids. The germline V gene has CDR1 PRHDT and CDR2 FYEKMQ (reference sequence). This sequence was found in a man aged 25-45 years in good health. The source material was memory CD8+ T cells sorted from blood. The sample's subset: CD45RO+ cells pooled with CCR7-negative TemRA cells. The genes are TRBV13 and TRBJ2-5, with 7 bases identical to TRBD1. CDR3 nucleotides: TGTGCCAGCAGCCCCGACAGGGAGCAAGAGACCCAGTACTTC. This gives the protein CASSPDREQETQYF.